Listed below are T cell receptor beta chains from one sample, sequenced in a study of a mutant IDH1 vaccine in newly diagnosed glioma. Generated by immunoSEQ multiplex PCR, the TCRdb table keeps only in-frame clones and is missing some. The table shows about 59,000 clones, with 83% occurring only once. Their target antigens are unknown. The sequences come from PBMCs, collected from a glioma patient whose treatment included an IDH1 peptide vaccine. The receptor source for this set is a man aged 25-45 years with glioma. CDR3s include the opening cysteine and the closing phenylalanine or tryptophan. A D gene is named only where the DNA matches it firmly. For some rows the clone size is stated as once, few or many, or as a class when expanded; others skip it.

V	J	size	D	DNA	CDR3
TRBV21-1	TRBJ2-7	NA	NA	TGTGCCAGCAGCACCGCAGAGACGGAGGACTCCTACGAGCAGTACTTC	CASSTAETEDSYEQYF
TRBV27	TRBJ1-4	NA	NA	TGTGCCAGCAGTTTATCTGGTGAAAAACTGTTTTTT	CASSLSGEKLFF
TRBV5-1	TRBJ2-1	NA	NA	TGCGCCAGCAGCTTGACGGTCGGGAGCTCCTACAATGAGCAGTTCTTC	CASSLTVGSSYNEQFF
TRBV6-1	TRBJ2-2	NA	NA	TGTGCCAGCAGTGAAATCGGGGAGCTGTTTTTT	CASSEIGELFF
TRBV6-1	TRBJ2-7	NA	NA	TGTGCCAGCAGTGACCCCCCGGGCGAGCAGTACTTC	CASSDPPGEQYF
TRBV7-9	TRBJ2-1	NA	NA	TGTGCCAGCAGCTTAGGCCAGGGGACCTACAATGAGCAGTTCTTC	CASSLGQGTYNEQFF
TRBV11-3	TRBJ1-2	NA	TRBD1	TGTGCCAGCAGCCCGACCGACAGGGGCATCTATGGCTACACCTTC	CASSPTDRGIYGYTF
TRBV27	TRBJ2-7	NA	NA	TGTGCCAGCAGTCCCGTCGATGGGGCGGGCGAGCAGTACTTC	CASSPVDGAGEQYF
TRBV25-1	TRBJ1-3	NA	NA	TGTGCCAGCAGTGAGAGAAGGGGGAGTCGAGATTCTGGAAACACCATATATTTT	CASSERRGSRDSGNTIYF
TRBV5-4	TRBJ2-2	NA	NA	TGTGCCAGCAGCTTAAGGTCAGGGGGGACCGGGGAGCTGTTTTTT	CASSLRSGGTGELFF
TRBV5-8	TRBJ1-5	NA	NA	TGTGCCAGCAGCTTGGTGGGGGCTGGTGGTCAGCCCCAGCATTTT	CASSLVGAGGQPQHF
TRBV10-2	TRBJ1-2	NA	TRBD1	TGCGCCAGCAACCAGGGGGACTATGGCTACACCTTC	CASNQGDYGYTF
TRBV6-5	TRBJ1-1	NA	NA	TGTGCCAGCAACATATTAGGGACGGGGAACACTGAAGCTTTCTTT	CASNILGTGNTEAFF
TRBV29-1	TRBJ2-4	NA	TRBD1	TGCAGCGTTCTGTCCGGGACAGGGGGGTTCGGCAAAAACATTCAGTACTTC	CSVLSGTGGFGKNIQYF
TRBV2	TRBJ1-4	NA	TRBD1	TGTGCCAGCACCCGGAGGGGGACAGGGGACAATGAAAAACTGTTTTTT	CASTRRGTGDNEKLFF
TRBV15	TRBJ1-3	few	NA	TGTGCCAGCAGGGTGGGGTACTCTGGAAACACCATATATTTT	CASRVGYSGNTIYF
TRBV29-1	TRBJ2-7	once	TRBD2	TGCAGCTCTAAGACTAGCGGGGGCAACGAGCAGTACTTC	CSSKTSGGNEQYF
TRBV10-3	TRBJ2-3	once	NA	TGTGCCACCGGGGCCCAGTTCGCAGATACGCAGTATTTT	CATGAQFADTQYF
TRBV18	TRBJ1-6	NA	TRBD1	TGTGCCAGCTCACCCCAGGGGGCCGGCTATAATTCACCCCTCCACTTT	CASSPQGAGYNSPLHF
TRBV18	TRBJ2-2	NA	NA	TGTGCCAGCTCATTAACCGGACGCGCATCCAGAGGGGAGCTGTTTTTT	CASSLTGRASRGELFF
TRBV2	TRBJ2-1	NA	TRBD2	TGTGCCAGCAGTGAATTGCCATTAGCGGGAGAGCAGTTCTTC	CASSELPLAGEQFF
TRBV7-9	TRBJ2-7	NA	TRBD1	TGTGCCAGCAGCTCCCAGGGGGCACTGGGCGAGCAGTACTTC	CASSSQGALGEQYF
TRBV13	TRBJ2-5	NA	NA	TGTGCCAGCAGCGGCCGGGAGACCCAGTACTTC	CASSGRETQYF
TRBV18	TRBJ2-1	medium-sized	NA	TGTGCCAGCTCACTTCAAGGTAGGAGTGGTTATGAGCAGTTCTTC	CASSLQGRSGYEQFF
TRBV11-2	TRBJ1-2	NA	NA	TGTGCCAGCAGCTCCCCGGGTCAACCGTTCTATGGCTACACCTTC	CASSSPGQPFYGYTF
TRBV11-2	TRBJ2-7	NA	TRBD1	TGTGCCAGCAGCTTGACAGGGGTACTCTACGAGCAGTACTTC	CASSLTGVLYEQYF
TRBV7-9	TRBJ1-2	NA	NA	TGTGCCAGCAGCTTCCAGGGTCCAGGCTACACCTTC	CASSFQGPGYTF
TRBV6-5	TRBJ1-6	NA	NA	TGTGCCAGCAGTTACCGGCAGATCAATTCACCCCTCCACTTT	CASSYRQINSPLHF
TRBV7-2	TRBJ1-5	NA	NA	TGTGCCAGCAGCCACAGGACAGTAATTGTCTCGGGGCCCCAGCATTTT	CASSHRTVIVSGPQHF
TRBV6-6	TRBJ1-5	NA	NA	TGTGCCAGCAACCCTAGGGGACAACTCAATCAGCCCCAGCATTTT	CASNPRGQLNQPQHF
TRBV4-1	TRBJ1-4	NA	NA	TGCGCCAGCAGCCAAGTGCAGGGCCCGGCCGAAAAACTGTTTTTT	CASSQVQGPAEKLFF
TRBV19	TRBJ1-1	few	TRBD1	TGTGCCAGTAGCCCAGGAACCAGACAGGGGCCGAACACTGAAGCTTTCTTT	CASSPGTRQGPNTEAFF
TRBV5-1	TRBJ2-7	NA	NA	TGCGCCAGCAGCTCGGACACCTACGAGCAGTACTTC	CASSSDTYEQYF
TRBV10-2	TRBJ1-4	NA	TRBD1	TGCGCCAGCAGTGAGTTGGGACAGCGTAATGAAAAACTGTTTTTT	CASSELGQRNEKLFF
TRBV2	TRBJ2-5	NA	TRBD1	TGTGCCAGCAGGGCGGCTGGGACAGGGAGAGAGACCCAGTACTTC	CASRAAGTGRETQYF
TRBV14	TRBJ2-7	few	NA	TGTGCCAGCAGCCCTTCGTTGGGAGGCGGCAAACAGTACTTC	CASSPSLGGGKQYF
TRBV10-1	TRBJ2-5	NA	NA	TGCGCCAGCAGCCTCGGGGGCGGACAAGAGACCCAGTACTTC	CASSLGGGQETQYF
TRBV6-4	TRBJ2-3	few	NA	TGTGCCAGCAGTGACCGGTGGTTAGATACGCAGTATTTT	CASSDRWLDTQYF
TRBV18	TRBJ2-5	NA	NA	TGTGCCAGCTCACCCGGACAGCAAGAGACCCAGTACTTC	CASSPGQQETQYF